A selection of T cell receptor beta chains follows, all from one sample in a study of neurological immune-mediated disorders. MiXCR, applied by TCRdb to the 5' RACE reads, yields one record per CDR3 protein. The sample contains 67,000 or so distinct CDR3 sequences, roughly 13% of which appear only once. The source material was PBMCs. These receptor sequences come from a female donor with HTLV-1-associated myelopathy (HAM/TSP). Both conserved end residues are part of each CDR3. D genes are given only for firm matches. Some rows mark clone size as missing; the rest say once, few, many or name a class of expanded clone.

TRBD1,TRBV28,TRBJ2-7,many,CASSTPGQSHYEQYF,TGTGCCAGCAGCACACCGGGACAGAGTCACTACGAGCAGTACTTC
NA,TRBV6-5,TRBJ2-1,few,CASIRGPCKFF,TGTGCCAGCATCAGAGGTCCCTGCAAGTTCTTC
NA,TRBV4-1,TRBJ2-2,few,CASSQSTGTSNTGELFF,TGCGCCAGCAGCCAATCAACAGGGACCTCGAACACCGGGGAGCTGTTTTTT
NA,TRBV24-1,TRBJ2-7,many,CATSDFGYEQYF,TGTGCCACCAGTGATTTCGGCTACGAGCAGTACTTC
NA,TRBV7-9,TRBJ2-3,NA,CASSLGTHTDTQYF,TGTGCCAGCAGCTTGGGCACCCACACAGATACGCAGTATTTT
NA,TRBV20-1,TRBJ2-7,many,CSASKGPYEQYF,TGCAGTGCTAGTAAAGGTCCCTACGAGCAGTACTTC
NA,TRBV12-3/TRBV12-4,TRBJ2-3,many,CASSPRGPSTDTQYF,TGTGCCAGCAGTCCGCGGGGGCCCAGCACAGATACGCAGTATTTT
TRBD1,TRBV5-1,TRBJ2-7,NA,CASSLASFGTGATYEQYF,TGCGCCAGCAGCTTGGCCTCTTTTGGGACAGGGGCAACCTACGAGCAGTACTTC
NA,TRBV5-1,TRBJ2-3,few,CASSTFKTQATDTQYF,TGCGCCAGCAGCACCTTTAAAACGCAAGCCACAGATACGCAGTATTTT
TRBD1,TRBV7-9,TRBJ2-7,many,CASIRDREYEQYF,TGTGCCAGCATCCGGGACAGGGAGTACGAGCAGTACTTC
NA,TRBV4-3,TRBJ1-3,NA,CASSQDPQGPGNSIYF,TGCGCCAGCAGCCAAGATCCACAGGGTCCAGGAAACAGCATATATTTT
TRBD1,TRBV7-9,TRBJ2-7,many,CASSPGGGISYEQYF,TGTGCCAGCAGCCCAGGGGGTGGAATTTCCTACGAGCAGTACTTC
TRBD1,TRBV9,TRBJ2-2,many,CASDRGNTGELFF,TGTGCCTCGGACAGGGGTAACACCGGGGAGCTGTTTTTT
NA,TRBV10-3,TRBJ2-1,many,CAISENQGPAYNEQFF,TGTGCCATCAGTGAAAACCAGGGGCCCGCCTACAATGAGCAGTTCTTC
NA,TRBV10-3,TRBJ1-2,many,CAISEAYYGYTF,TGTGCCATCAGTGAGGCTTACTATGGCTACACCTTC
NA,TRBV27,TRBJ2-5,many,CASRFTGPVETQYF,TGTGCCAGCAGATTCACAGGGCCGGTTGAGACCCAGTACTTC
NA,TRBV19,TRBJ1-1,many,CASSPHREWDTEAFF,TGTGCCAGTAGCCCCCACAGGGAGTGGGACACTGAAGCTTTCTTT
TRBD1,TRBV27,TRBJ1-6,many,CASSLTGQGGSPLHF,TGTGCCAGCAGTTTGACGGGACAGGGTGGTTCACCCCTCCACTTT
NA,TRBV5-1,TRBJ2-3,many,CASSLGSPMNTQYF,TGCGCCAGCAGCTTGGGTTCCCCCATGAATACGCAGTATTTT
NA,TRBV18,TRBJ1-1,NA,CASSPNLNTEAFF,TGTGCCAGCTCACCAAATCTGAACACTGAAGCTTTCTTT
TRBD1,TRBV6-5,TRBJ1-3,many,CASSYAEQGATGNTIYF,TGTGCCAGCAGTTACGCCGAACAGGGGGCAACTGGAAACACCATATATTTT
NA,TRBV28,TRBJ2-5,few,CASSSNYETQYF,TGTGCCAGCAGTTCGAACTATGAGACCCAGTACTTC
NA,TRBV18,TRBJ2-3,few,CASSPPVGWETDTQYF,TGTGCCAGCTCACCACCGGTTGGTTGGGAAACAGATACGCAGTATTTT
NA,TRBV29-1,TRBJ2-6,NA,CSAEHGLHSGANVLTF,TGCAGCGCTGAACATGGGCTGCACTCTGGGGCCAACGTCCTGACTTTC
NA,TRBV6-1,TRBJ2-1,NA,CASSEVGRAHNEQFF,TGTGCCAGCAGTGAAGTTGGCAGGGCCCACAATGAGCAGTTCTTC
TRBD1,TRBV12-3/TRBV12-4,TRBJ2-7,NA,CASSSNTGGQGGTSYEQYF,TGTGCCAGCAGCAGCAACACCGGAGGACAGGGGGGAACCTCCTACGAGCAGTACTTC
NA,TRBV12-3/TRBV12-4,TRBJ1-1,many,CASSLIPNTEAFF,TGTGCCAGCAGTTTAATCCCGAACACTGAAGCTTTCTTT
NA,TRBV24-1,TRBJ2-3,many,CATSDVPGLRRTDTQYF,TGTGCCACCAGTGATGTTCCGGGACTCCGACGCACAGATACGCAGTATTTT
NA,TRBV5-5,TRBJ2-5,NA,CARTAWIAQGRVCWKTQYF,TGTGCCAGGACAGCTTGGATCGCACAGGGACGAGTTTGTTGGAAGACCCAGTACTTC
NA,TRBV5-5,TRBJ2-5,many,CASSFAPNRAQETQYF,TGTGCCAGCAGCTTCGCCCCGAACAGGGCTCAAGAGACCCAGTACTTC
TRBD1,TRBV20-1,TRBJ2-1,many,CSARRGQLGNEQFF,TGCAGTGCTAGAAGGGGGCAGCTGGGCAATGAGCAGTTCTTC
NA,TRBV5-1,TRBJ2-7,many,CASSPSGPYGEQYF,TGCGCCAGCAGTCCCTCGGGACCTTATGGGGAGCAGTACTTC
TRBD2,TRBV7-2,TRBJ2-7,NA,CASVSSGGPYEQYF,TGTGCCAGCGTTTCTAGCGGGGGCCCTTACGAGCAGTACTTC
NA,TRBV5-1,TRBJ2-2,NA,CASSPRVVGELFF,TGCGCCAGCAGCCCTCGGGTGGTCGGGGAGCTGTTTTTT
TRBD1,TRBV18,TRBJ2-6,NA,CASSPGTGGAGANVLTF,TGTGCCAGCTCACCTGGGACAGGGGGCGCCGGGGCCAACGTCCTGACTTTC
NA,TRBV18,TRBJ1-1,NA,CASSPLQGKNTEAFF,TGTGCCAGCTCACCACTGCAGGGGAAAAACACTGAAGCTTTCTTT
NA,TRBV20-1,TRBJ1-5,many,CSAGGQIHSNQPQHF,TGCAGTGCTGGAGGACAGATTCATAGCAATCAGCCCCAGCATTTT
TRBD1,TRBV2,TRBJ1-5,many,CASSYKGQGSQPQHF,TGTGCCAGCAGCTATAAGGGACAGGGGAGTCAGCCCCAGCATTTT
NA,TRBV9,TRBJ1-1,many,CASSVKPGMNTEAFF,TGTGCCAGCAGCGTAAAGCCAGGGATGAACACTGAAGCTTTCTTT
NA,TRBV7-2,TRBJ2-5,few,CASSLGSSAGQETQYF,TGTGCCAGCAGCTTAGGATCCTCAGCGGGTCAAGAGACCCAGTACTTC
NA,TRBV10-3,TRBJ2-3,many,CASRMGDTQYF,TGTGCCAGCCGTATGGGAGATACGCAGTATTTT
NA,TRBV9,TRBJ1-1,NA,CASSSRPSVRTEAFF,TGTGCCAGCAGCTCTCGTCCGTCGGTGCGCACTGAAGCTTTCTTT
TRBD2,TRBV5-1,TRBJ2-1,many,CASSSSLAGGLNEQFF,TGCGCCAGCAGCTCTTCTCTAGCGGGGGGACTCAATGAGCAGTTCTTC
NA,TRBV4-1,TRBJ1-4,many,CASSYTVATNEKLFF,TGCGCCAGCAGTTATACGGTGGCAACTAATGAAAAACTGTTTTTT
NA,TRBV7-2,TRBJ2-2,many,CASSLLSLTGELFF,TGTGCCAGCAGCTTATTATCGCTCACCGGGGAGCTGTTTTTT